The next 15 T cell receptor beta chains were all read from a single sample in a study of technical replicates of blood from a few donors. Using immunoSEQ multiplex PCR, the repertoire was profiled, and TCRdb retains in-frame clones only, with some absent. The sample lists about 62,000 clones, about 89% occurring once. The source material was PBMCs. The receptors come from a human donor in good health. Some clones in this sample may be carry-over from other donors' samples.

The chain employs TRBV5-8 and TRBJ1-6; 10 bases line up with TRBD1. Germline CDR1 SGHTS, CDR2 YDEGEE. The ends lost 4 bases at V and 10 bases at J; junction bases unmatched: 5. This CDR3 region has 14 residues. The CDR3 DNA is TGTGCCAGCAGCCCCGGGACAGGGGTCTCACCCCTCCACTTT. This encodes CASSPGTGVSPLHF.

The gene calls are TRBV4-1 and TRBJ2-5; TRBD2 agrees at 11 bases. V shed 0 bases and J 4 bases; nucleotides not matched to a gene: 7. CDR3 length: 17 amino acids. CDR1 and CDR2 (germline): MGHRA, YSYEKL. For the CDR3, the DNA is TGCGCCAGCAGCCAAGAAATAGCGGGAGGGCGTGGAGAGACCCAGTACTTC. Its translation is CASSQEIAGGRGETQYF.

The genes are TRBV5-6 and TRBJ2-7; tentatively, D is TRBD1 (6 bases). Deletions cut 1 base from V and 6 bases from J, with 8 bases between. The CDR3 totals 12 residues. Germline V gives CDR1 SGHDT, CDR2 YYEEEE. The CDR3, as DNA: TGTGCCAGCAGCTTGTCAGGGGCCGAGCAGTACTTC. Translating it yields CASSLSGAEQYF.

The V gene is TRBV25-1, the J gene TRBJ1-3; TRBD1 matches at 10 bases. Germline V gives CDR1 MGHDK, CDR2 SYGVNS. V was pared by 6 bases and J by 4 bases, with 6 bases of the junction left unmatched. The CDR3 runs 15 residues. This CDR3 is CASSRGQGNGNTIYF. The CDR3 bases are TGTGCCAGCAGCCGGGGACAGGGGAACGGAAACACCATATATTTT. Filled out from reference TRBV25-1 and TRBJ1-3, the complete variable domain reads EADIYQTPRYLVIGTGKKITLECSQTMGHDKMYWYQQDPGMELHLIHYSYGVNSTEKGDLSSESTVSRIRTEHFPLTLESARPSHTSQYLCASSRGQGNGNTIYFGEGSWLTVV.

The rearrangement uses TRBV2 and TRBJ2-4, with a weak D call TRBD2 (6 bases). This CDR3 comprises 16 residues. CDR1 SNHLY and CDR2 FYNNEI come from the germline V gene. V lost 0 bases to trimming and J lost 4 bases, with 13 bases between them. CDR3 in amino acids: CASSEAPGSGKNIQYF. The DNA of the CDR3 is TGTGCCAGCAGTGAAGCTCCGGGGAGCGGGAAAAACATTCAGTACTTC.

The DNA of the CDR3 is TGTGCCAGCAGTTACTCGCGCCCCACAGATACGCAGTATTTT. Residues: CASSYSRPTDTQYF. The V and J genes are TRBV6-5 and TRBJ2-3; D is uncertain. The V gene lost 0 bases and the J gene lost 2 bases, with 6 bases spanning the gap. CDR3 length: 14 amino acids. Looked up from germline, CDR1 is MNHEY and CDR2 is SVGAGI.

V is TRBV19 and J is TRBJ1-2; no reliable D call. V was cut by 4 bases and J by 0 bases, with 15 bases left in between. CDR1 is LNHDA and CDR2 is SQIVND in the germline V gene (reference sequence). This CDR3 spans 16 amino acids. The CDR3 here is CASSKETAGPNYGYTF. CDR3 sequence (DNA): TGTGCCAGTAGTAAGGAAACTGCAGGCCCTAACTATGGCTACACCTTC. The entire variable domain, with the rest obtained from reference TRBV19 and TRBJ1-2, is as follows: DGGITQSPKYLFRKEGQNVTLSCEQNLNHDAMYWYRQDPGQGLRLIYYSQIVNDFQKGDIAEGYSVSREKKESFPLTVTSAQKNPTAFYLCASSKETAGPNYGYTFGSGTRLTVV.

The chain carries TRBV6-5 and TRBJ1-6; D is ambiguous. CDR1 is MNHEY and CDR2 is SVGAGI in the germline V gene. The V end was cut by 2 bases, the J end by 0 bases, with 8 bases between. The CDR3 runs 16 residues. DNA of the CDR3: TGTGCCAGCAGTTACGCGAGAAGCTCCTATAATTCACCCCTCCACTTT. Protein product: CASSYARSSYNSPLHF.

The V and J genes are TRBV11-3 and TRBJ2-1, with 7 bases aligning to TRBD2. This CDR3 has 14 residues. V shed 4 bases and J 8 bases; nucleotides not matched to a gene: 8. The germline V gene encodes CDR1 SGHNT and CDR2 YENEEA. CDR3 coding DNA: TGTGCCAGCAGCTCAGCGGGGTGGGACGATGAGCAGTTCTTC. This sequence encodes CASSSAGWDDEQFF.

The gene calls are TRBV5-8 and TRBJ2-5; the match to TRBD1 covers 7 bases. Germline CDR1 SGHTS, CDR2 YDEGEE. Trimming cost V 3 bases and J 5 bases; bases outside gene matches: 7. This CDR3 region has 14 residues. The CDR3 loop is CASSSGQMWETQYF. CDR3 nucleotides: TGTGCCAGCAGCTCGGGACAGATGTGGGAGACCCAGTACTTC.

The chain employs TRBV19 and TRBJ1-6; no clear D gene. The V end was cut by 6 bases, the J end by 11 bases, with 11 bases between. This CDR3 region has 12 residues. Germline V gene lookup returns CDR1 LNHDA and CDR2 SQIVND (reference sequence). This CDR3 is CASRGVMAPLHF. CDR3 coding DNA: TGTGCCAGTAGAGGAGTTATGGCACCCCTCCACTTT.

V and J are TRBV6-6 and TRBJ1-2; no firm D call. CDR1 is MNHNY, CDR2 SVGAGI, per germline (reference sequence). V dropped 6 bases and J dropped 7 bases, with 9 bases sitting between them. This CDR3 comprises 11 residues. Here the CDR3 reads CASSWEGGYTF. The CDR3 DNA sequence: TGTGCCAGCAGCTGGGAGGGTGGCTACACCTTC.

The rearrangement uses TRBV14 and TRBJ1-2, with D unclear. Germline CDR1 reads SGHDN; CDR2 reads FVKESK. The V gene lost 3 bases and the J gene lost 2 bases, with 4 bases spanning the gap. CDR3 length: 12 residues. CDR3 in DNA: TGTGCCAGCAGCCAGGAGAACTATGGCTACACCTTC. Its translation: CASSQENYGYTF.

This clone was seen a single time. In nucleotides, the CDR3 is TGTGCCAGCAGCACTGGACAAACCGGGGAGCTGTTTTTT. As protein: CASSTGQTGELFF. J is TRBJ2-2 and V is TRBV7-3, with D tentatively TRBD1 (5 bases). With 5 bases removed from V and 5 bases from J, the gap between germline ends came to 9 bases. The CDR3 has 13 amino acids. Germline V CDR1 and CDR2: SGHTA, FQGTGA.

This clone has a single count. The V call is TRBV11-2, the J call TRBJ2-3, with D possibly being TRBD2 (6 bases). The CDR3 has 15 amino acids. CDR1 and CDR2 from the germline V gene are SGHAT and FQNNGV. Trimming cost V 3 bases and J 0 bases, with 10 bases left between them. CDR3 region: CASSFRGRSTDTQYF. The CDR3 nucleotides are TGTGCCAGCAGCTTCCGGGGGAGGAGCACAGATACGCAGTATTTT.